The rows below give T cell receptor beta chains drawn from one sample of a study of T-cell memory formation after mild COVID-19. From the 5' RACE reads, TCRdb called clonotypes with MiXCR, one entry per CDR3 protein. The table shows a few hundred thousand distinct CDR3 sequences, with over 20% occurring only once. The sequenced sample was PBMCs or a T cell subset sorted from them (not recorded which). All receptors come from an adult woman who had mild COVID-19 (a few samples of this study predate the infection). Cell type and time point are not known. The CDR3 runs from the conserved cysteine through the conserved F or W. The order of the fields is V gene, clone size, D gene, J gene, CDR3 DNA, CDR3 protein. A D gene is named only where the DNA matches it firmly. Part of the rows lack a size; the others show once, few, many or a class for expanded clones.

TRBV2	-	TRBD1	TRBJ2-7	TGTGCCAGCAGGGAGACAGGGACAGCCTACGAGCAGTACTTC	CASRETGTAYEQYF
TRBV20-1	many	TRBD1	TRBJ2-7	TGCAGTGCCGCCGGGACAGGGGGTTACCTCTACGAGCAGTACTTC	CSAAGTGGYLYEQYF
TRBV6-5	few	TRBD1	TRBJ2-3	TGTGCCAGCAGATCGCTAGGGGGCGAGACAGATACGCAGTATTTT	CASRSLGGETDTQYF
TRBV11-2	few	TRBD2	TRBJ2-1	TGTGCCAGCAGCTCGGGACTAGCGGGGATAATCTACAATGAGCAGTTCTTC	CASSSGLAGIIYNEQFF
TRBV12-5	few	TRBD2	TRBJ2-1	TGTGCTAGTGGCACCTCTTTGAGTAGCGGGAGAACAGCTGAGCAGTTCTTC	CASGTSLSSGRTAEQFF
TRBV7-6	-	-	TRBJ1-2	TGTGCCAGCAGCCCCGACACGAGTGCTAACTATGGCTACACCTTC	CASSPDTSANYGYTF
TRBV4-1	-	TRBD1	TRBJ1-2	TGCGCCAGCAGGATCACTGGGACAGGCGGTAGCTATGGCTACACCTTC	CASRITGTGGSYGYTF
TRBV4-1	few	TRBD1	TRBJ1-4	TGCGCCAGCAGCCGCCTGGACAGGGTTATACATGGTGAAAAACTGTTTTTT	CASSRLDRVIHGEKLFF
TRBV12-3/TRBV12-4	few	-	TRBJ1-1	TGTGCCAGCAGTTCCCCGGGAGGAGGGACTGAAGCTTTCTTT	CASSSPGGGTEAFF
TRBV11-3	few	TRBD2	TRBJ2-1	TGTGCCAGCAGCTTACTAGCGGGGCTCTACAATGAGCAGTTCTTC	CASSLLAGLYNEQFF
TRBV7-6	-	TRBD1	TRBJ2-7	TGTGCCAGTGGGGACAGGGACGAGCAGTACTTC	CASGDRDEQYF
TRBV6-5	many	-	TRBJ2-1	TGTGCCAGCAGTAGGGAAGTAGGCAATGAGCAGTTCTTC	CASSREVGNEQFF
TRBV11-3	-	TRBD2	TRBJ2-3	TGTGCCAGCAGCTCACGAGGGGGCCGCGGGAGGGAAACGCAGTATTTT	CASSSRGGRGRETQYF
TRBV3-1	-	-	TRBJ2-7	TGTGCCAGCAGCCAAGTCCAGGGCAGGGGTTCCTACGAGCAGTACTTC	CASSQVQGRGSYEQYF
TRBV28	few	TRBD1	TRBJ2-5	TGTGCCAGCAGCCCCGGGACAGGCAATCAAGAGACCCAGTACTTC	CASSPGTGNQETQYF
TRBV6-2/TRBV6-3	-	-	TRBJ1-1	TGTGCCAGCAGTCGCCGTGGAACTGAAGCTTTCTTT	CASSRRGTEAFF